The 7 T cell receptor beta chains below come from one sample, sequenced in a study of T cells after yellow fever vaccination (dated by TCRdb to the late 2010s). What the treatment or condition label conveys for this sample: live attenuated yellow fever vaccine strain. The method was 5' RACE. Sequenced on an Illumina HiSeq 2500. TCRdb ran its own pipeline on the public reads, namely fastp trimming at Q25 and MiXCR clone calling, and kept in-frame beta chains. Duplicate CDR3 protein sequences are folded into a single record with the most common DNA and genes. The sample profile shows almost 600,000 distinct CDR3 sequences; about 13% of them were found once. 11% to 15% of the sample is held by the ten biggest clonotypes. Sequenced material: PBMCs, taken on the day of the yellow fever booster vaccination. The receptors were sampled from a man younger than 45 who received the YFV17D yellow fever vaccine.

This clonotype was seen a handful of times. The J gene is TRBJ2-1, the V gene TRBV6-5, with TRBD1 matching over 11 bases. The CDR3 is 17 residues long. The junction had 9 bases not matched to a gene; V was cut back by 0 bases and J by 8 bases. Germline V gene data show CDR1 as MNHEY and CDR2 as SVGAGI. CDR3 in DNA: TGTGCCAGCAGTTACTCTCGGGGGACAGGGGGTGTCTATGAGCAGTTCTTC. Translated: CASSYSRGTGGVYEQFF.

This chain links TRBV20-1 with TRBJ2-1, with unresolved D. V shed 5 bases and J shed 7 bases, with 18 bases lying between them. CDR3 size: 14 residues. CDR1 DFQATT and CDR2 SNEGSKA come from the germline V gene (reference sequence). CDR3 nucleotide sequence: TGCAGTGCTGAACAAGGACGCACCGGGAATGAGCAGTTCTTC. This codes for CSAEQGRTGNEQFF.

This clonotype appeared a few times. V and J are TRBV7-9 and TRBJ2-1; 9 nucleotides line up with TRBD2. CDR3 length: 15 amino acids. V was pared by 8 bases and J by 2 bases, with 7 bases of the junction left unmatched. CDR1 is SEHNR and CDR2 is FQNEAQ in the germline V gene (reference sequence). As DNA, the CDR3 is TGTGCCAGCCCCGATGCGGGAGGGCCCTACAATGAGCAGTTCTTC. This encodes CASPDAGGPYNEQFF.

The chain uses TRBV7-2 and TRBJ2-7; D remains ambiguous. The V end was cut by 2 bases, the J end by 12 bases, with 17 bases between. The CDR3 totals 13 residues. The germline V gene has CDR1 SGHTA and CDR2 FQGNSA. CDR3 in amino acids: CASSLSWVPGPYF. For the CDR3, the DNA is TGTGCCAGCAGCTTAAGTTGGGTACCTGGCCCGTACTTC.

This chain links TRBV12-3 or TRBV12-4 with TRBJ2-3; D may be TRBD2 (5 bases). The germline V and J ends were trimmed by 5 bases and 1 base, with 13 bases remaining between them. The CDR3 extends over 15 amino acids. The CDR3 nucleotides are TGTGCCAGCAGTCCCGGGATAGTACGCACAGATACGCAGTATTTT. Translated: CASSPGIVRTDTQYF.

The CDR3 sequence is CASSLTGPYNEQFF. DNA of the CDR3: TGTGCCAGCAGCTTAACCGGGCCCTACAATGAGCAGTTCTTC. The chain recombines TRBV7-2 with TRBJ2-1; D is unresolved. The CDR3 spans 14 residues. Trimming took 2 bases from V and 2 from J, leaving 7 bases between them. From germline, CDR1 is SGHTA and CDR2 FQGNSA.

This chain connects TRBV5-6 to TRBJ2-7; 9 bases align to TRBD2. With 4 bases clipped from V and 2 bases from J, the junction kept 10 bases outside the gene matches. Germline V CDR1 and CDR2: SGHDT, YYEEEE. There are 16 residues in the CDR3. The CDR3 DNA sequence: TGTGCCAGCAGCCCCGCCTGGCGGGAGGGCCCCTACGAGCAGTACTTC. It yields the protein CASSPAWREGPYEQYF.